These T cell receptor beta chains were read from a single sample in a study of T cells in localized non-small cell lung cancer. Sequencing was performed with immunoSEQ multiplex PCR; in TCRdb, only in-frame clones are kept and a portion is missing. The table lists tens of thousands of clones, about four fifths of them singletons. Sequenced here: peripheral blood, sampled before any cancer treatment. The receptors shown here come from a female donor over 55 with stage II squamous cell lung carcinoma. Both conserved end residues are part of each CDR3. D genes are given only for firm matches. For some rows the clone size is stated as once, few or many, or as a class when expanded; others skip it.

clone size,D gene,V gene,J gene,CDR3 DNA,CDR3 protein
-,-,TRBV2,TRBJ1-5,TGTGCCAGCAGTGATTTGGGGCGAGGTCAGCCCCAGCATTTT,CASSDLGRGQPQHF
once,TRBD2,TRBV4-1,TRBJ2-3,TGCGCCAGCAGCCAAGATCTTTGGAATAGCGGGCGATCCATCGCAGATACGCAGTATTTT,CASSQDLWNSGRSIADTQYF
-,TRBD1,TRBV7-3,TRBJ2-2,TGTGCCAGCAGCCTTCGACAGGGTGCCACCGGGGAGCTGTTTTTT,CASSLRQGATGELFF
-,-,TRBV6-5,TRBJ1-2,TGTGCCAGCAGACCAGGGGACCCCTACTATGGCTACACCTTC,CASRPGDPYYGYTF
-,TRBD2,TRBV25-1,TRBJ2-4,TGTGCCAGCAGTGAGGGAGGGGCAAACATTCAGTACTTC,CASSEGGANIQYF
once,-,TRBV6-4,TRBJ1-5,TGTGCCAGCAGCGTTTGGAGCAATCAGCCCCAGCATTTT,CASSVWSNQPQHF
few,-,TRBV7-8,TRBJ1-1,TGTGCCAGCAGCAAAGATAGAGGTTCAGGGAACACTGAAGCTTTCTTT,CASSKDRGSGNTEAFF
-,-,TRBV9,TRBJ2-3,TGTGCCAGCAGCGTAAGTAGCACAGATACGCAGTATTTT,CASSVSSTDTQYF
-,TRBD1,TRBV11-1,TRBJ1-1,TGTGCCAGCAGTTCCAGGGGGGAGGGCACTGAAGCTTTCTTT,CASSSRGEGTEAFF
once,-,TRBV4-1,TRBJ2-3,TGCGCCAGCAGCCAAGAGGGACTGCCCGCAGATACGCAGTATTTT,CASSQEGLPADTQYF